The 28 T cell receptor beta chains below all came from one sample that was sequenced in a study of T cell repertoires in cytomegalovirus infection. TCRdb fed the reads into MiXCR, producing one record per CDR3 protein. The repertoire includes about 100,000 distinct CDR3 sequences, about 29% of them detected once, and 71% sits in the top ten. These receptors' antigens are unknown. The sequencing here drew on CD8+ T cells from cultured PBMCs, taken from culture after CMV antigen stimulation. Receptor source: a human donor in good health (CMV status not recorded). Some clones in this sample may be carry-over from other donors' samples.

In this sample, this clonotype turned up a few times. CDR3 nucleotides: TGTGCCAGCCGCCGGGACAGGCAGTCTAATAGCAATCAGCCCCAGCATTTT. Translation: CASRRDRQSNSNQPQHF. J is TRBJ1-5 and V is TRBV7-6, with 8 bases identical to TRBD1. After removal of 8 bases from V and 0 bases from J, the junction contained 12 bases not matched to a gene. The CDR3 is made up of 17 amino acids. Germline V gives CDR1 SGHVS, CDR2 FNYEAQ.

This clonotype was seen only a few times. The rearrangement joins TRBV7-9 to TRBJ1-4; no clear D. The ends were cut back, 4 bases at V and 4 bases at J, with 13 bases in the middle. The germline V gene encodes CDR1 SEHNR and CDR2 FQNEAQ (reference sequence). This CDR3 has 15 residues. The DNA for the CDR3 is TGTGCCAGCAGCTCCTCCGAGGGCTTTAATGAAAAACTGTTTTTT. Amino acids: CASSSSEGFNEKLFF.

This clonotype was observed a few times. This chain links TRBV6-2 or TRBV6-3 with TRBJ2-1; D remains unclear. Trimming cost V 6 bases and J 3 bases, with 6 bases left between them. The V gene's germline CDR1 is MNHEY and CDR2 SVGEGT. The CDR3 totals 12 residues. Here the CDR3 DNA reads TGTGCCAGCAGCGAGGACTACAATGAGCAGTTCTTC. Its protein product is CASSEDYNEQFF.

The chain couples TRBV7-9 to TRBJ2-2; D unclear. The length of the CDR3 is 18 residues. Looked up from germline, CDR1 is SEHNR and CDR2 is FQNEAQ (reference sequence). The V gene lost 1 base and the J gene lost 3 bases, with 18 bases spanning the gap. This CDR3 reads CASSLEARPPSHTGELFF. The CDR3 DNA reads as TGTGCCAGCAGCTTAGAGGCCAGGCCCCCCTCACACACCGGGGAGCTGTTTTTT. The full variable domain, with the rest looked up from reference TRBV7-9 and TRBJ2-2, is DTGVSQNPRHKITKRGQNVTFRCDPISEHNRLYWYRQTLGQGPEFLTYFQNEAQLEKSRLLSDRFSAERPKGSFSTLEIQRTEQGDSAMYLCASSLEARPPSHTGELFFGEGSRLTVL.

The sample holds a few counts of this clonotype. V usage is TRBV6-1 and J usage is TRBJ2-5, with D perhaps assigned TRBD1 or TRBD2 (6 bases each). CDR1 MNHNS and CDR2 SASEGT come from the germline V gene. Deletions cut 5 bases from V and 5 bases from J, with 18 bases between. The CDR3 spans 15 residues. DNA for the CDR3: TGTGCCAGCAGTTCATACCGGGGGCGAGGGGAGACCCAGTACTTC. Its protein is CASSSYRGRGETQYF.

This clonotype was observed many times. The rearrangement links TRBV7-2 to TRBJ1-2; D may be TRBD1 (6 bases). The V and J ends lost 3 bases and 3 bases respectively, with 11 bases between them. This CDR3 spans 14 amino acids. The germline V gene encodes CDR1 SGHTA and CDR2 FQGNSA. The CDR3 protein is CASSLMAGDYGYTF. The CDR3 DNA is TGTGCCAGCAGCTTGATGGCAGGGGACTATGGCTACACCTTC.

This clonotype was seen ten or more times. The chain links TRBV6-2 or TRBV6-3 to TRBJ2-1; 12 bases match TRBD1. The ends lost 4 bases at V and 8 bases at J; junction bases unmatched: 12. Germline CDR1 and CDR2: MNHEY and SVGEGT. The CDR3 is 17 amino acids. The CDR3 sequence: CASSSFKPGQGAHEQFF. CDR3 DNA sequence: TGTGCCAGCAGTTCCTTTAAACCGGGACAGGGGGCCCATGAGCAGTTCTTC.

The gene calls are TRBV12-3 or TRBV12-4 and TRBJ2-5; 11 bases line up with TRBD2. Trimming took 6 bases from V and 4 from J; bases not matched to a gene: 7. The CDR3 is 15 residues long. In DNA, the CDR3 is TGTGCCAGCAGCCTCCTAGCGGGGGGAGGAGAGACCCAGTACTTC. Translated, it gives CASSLLAGGGETQYF.

This clonotype came up once. A much larger clone differs from this one at a single base, so this may be a read error. The rearrangement uses TRBV7-9 and TRBJ2-7, with D unresolved. The CDR3 loop spans 12 amino acids. The V end was cut by 5 bases, the J end by 5 bases, with 10 bases between. The germline V gene encodes CDR1 SEHNR and CDR2 FQNEAQ (reference sequence). The CDR3 nucleotides are TGTGCCAGCAGCCCAAACAGCAACGAGCAGTACTTC. This encodes CASSPNSNEQYF. The full variable domain, completed using reference TRBV7-9 and TRBJ2-7, is DTGVSQNPRHKITKRGQNVTFRCDPISEHNRLYWYRQTLGQGPEFLTYFQNEAQLEKSRLLSDRFSAERPKGSFSTLEIQRTEQGDSAMYLCASSPNSNEQYFGPGTRLTVT.

This clonotype came up a few times. J is TRBJ1-1 and V is TRBV7-8, with D possibly matching TRBD1 (5 bases). In germline, CDR1 is SGHVS, CDR2 FQNEAQ. CDR3 size: 17 residues. Trimming removed 5 bases at V and 1 base at J, with 20 bases between. For the CDR3, the DNA is TGTGCCAGCAGCCCCGCATACGGGGCTGGGGCGAACACTGAAGCTTTCTTT. Its translation: CASSPAYGAGANTEAFF.

This clonotype was counted ten times or more. The V call is TRBV4-1, the J call TRBJ2-4, with 8 bases that match TRBD1. Germline lookup yields CDR1 MGHRA and CDR2 YSYEKL. J gave up 9 bases and V 3 bases, and 7 bases lay outside the gene matches. The CDR3 is 14 residues long. DNA of the CDR3: TGCGCCAGCAGCCAGCCGACAGGGGCCCGCATTCAGTACTTC. This sequence encodes CASSQPTGARIQYF.

Many counts were recorded for this clonotype. The CDR3 sequence is CASSLGPLSYEQYF. The CDR3 DNA reads TGTGCCAGCAGCTTAGGTCCACTTTCCTACGAGCAGTACTTC. The gene calls are TRBV7-2 and TRBJ2-7; unclear D gene. V shed 1 base and J shed 1 base, with 8 bases lying between them. This CDR3 contains 14 residues. The V gene's germline CDR1 is SGHTA and CDR2 FQGNSA.

CDR3 nucleotide sequence: TGCGCCAGCAGCATTTTCAGGGGGGAGGTCCCTGAAGCTTTCTTT. Encoded protein: CASSIFRGEVPEAFF. The V and J genes are TRBV23-1 and TRBJ1-1; TRBD1 matches 7 bases. TRBV23-1 is reported as an ORF; its role is uncertain. Trimming took 6 bases from V and 6 from J; bases not matched to a gene: 13. CDR3 length: 15 amino acids.

The chain uses TRBV6-8 and TRBJ1-2, with TRBD1 identical over 8 bases. Trimming took 5 bases from V and 6 from J; bases not matched to a gene: 5. The germline V gene has CDR1 MNHGY and CDR2 SAAAGT. This CDR3 has 13 amino acids. The CDR3 DNA is TGTGCCAGCAGTCACGGACAGGGAGATGGCTACACCTTC. The encoded protein is CASSHGQGDGYTF.

This clonotype was counted many times. The rearrangement links TRBV4-1 to TRBJ2-1; 10 bases agree with TRBD2. CDR3 size: 15 residues. The germline gives CDR1 MGHRA, CDR2 YSYEKL. V shed 1 base and J 9 bases; nucleotides not matched to a gene: 6. CDR3 DNA: TGCGCCAGCAGCCAAGGCGAGCGGGGGGGGATTGAGCAGTTCTTC. It specifies CASSQGERGGIEQFF.

There are a few counts of this clonotype. The V and J genes are TRBV7-2 and TRBJ2-1, with 8 bases aligning to TRBD2. Unmatched junction bases numbered 14, after V lost 5 bases and J lost 8 bases. This CDR3 region has 16 residues. CDR1 SGHTA and CDR2 FQGNSA come from the germline V gene. CDR3 sequence: CASSQRSRGAGDEQFF. DNA for the CDR3: TGTGCCAGCAGCCAAAGGTCGCGGGGGGCAGGGGATGAGCAGTTCTTC.

The chain links TRBV15 to TRBJ2-1; 7 bases fit TRBD1. Germline CDR1 and CDR2: LNHNV and YYDKDF (reference sequence). This CDR3 is built from 16 residues. Trimming at V came to 0 bases and at J to 2 bases, leaving 4 bases not matched to a gene. CDR3 nucleotide sequence: TGTGCCACCAGCAGAGAAACAGGGGTCGCCTACAATGAGCAGTTCTTC. As protein: CATSRETGVAYNEQFF.

The table lists this clonotype with a few counts. The chain couples TRBV19 to TRBJ2-5; 9 nucleotides match TRBD2. V lost 3 bases, J lost 6 bases, and 11 bases stayed unmatched. CDR1 and CDR2 (germline): LNHDA, SQIVND (reference sequence). CDR3 length equals 16 residues. Here the CDR3 DNA reads TGTGCCAGTAGTATGGGAAGCGGGGGGCCACAACAGACCCAGTACTTC. This translates into CASSMGSGGPQQTQYF.

This clonotype came up many times. The chain has TRBV7-8 and TRBJ1-2; TRBD1 aligns across 7 bases. J lost 3 bases, V lost 3 bases, and 7 bases had no gene match. The CDR3 has 15 amino acids. The germline gives CDR1 SGHVS, CDR2 FQNEAQ. In DNA, the CDR3 is TGTGCCAGCAGCTTGTCACAAACAGGGGACTATGGCTACACCTTC. Translated, it gives CASSLSQTGDYGYTF.

This clonotype was seen at least ten times. V and J are TRBV29-1 and TRBJ2-7; D may be TRBD1 or TRBD2 (6 bases each). The CDR3 is made up of 14 amino acids. Trimming removed 0 bases at V and 6 bases at J, with 15 bases between. Germline V gives CDR1 SQVTM, CDR2 ANQGSEA. The CDR3 loop reads CSVEEVEGGSEQYF. CDR3 DNA sequence: TGCAGCGTTGAAGAAGTGGAGGGGGGTAGCGAGCAGTACTTC.

V usage is TRBV7-2 and J usage is TRBJ1-6, with D possibly being TRBD1 (5 bases). V gave up 4 bases and J gave up 7 bases, with 14 bases separating them. The CDR3 totals 15 residues. Germline V gives CDR1 SGHTA, CDR2 FQGNSA. The CDR3: CASSSTVGGNSPLHF. The CDR3, as DNA: TGTGCCAGCAGCTCCACTGTGGGGGGGAATTCACCCCTCCACTTT. Combining the CDR3 with reference TRBV7-2 and TRBJ1-6 gives the whole variable domain GAGVSQSPSNKVTEKGKDVELRCDPISGHTALYWYRQSLGQGLEFLIYFQGNSAPDKSGLPSDRFSAERTGGSVSTLTIQRTQQEDSAVYLCASSSTVGGNSPLHFGNGTRLTVT.

The chain is built from TRBV10-3 and TRBJ2-7; no clear D. The CDR3 runs to 13 residues. Trimming removed 3 bases from V and 3 bases from J, with 9 bases in between. CDR1 is ENHRY and CDR2 is SYGVKD in the germline V gene. The CDR3 DNA sequence: TGTGCCATCAGTGACAACATCGACTACGAGCAGTACTTC. It codes for CAISDNIDYEQYF.

The rearrangement uses TRBV4-1 and TRBJ2-3; 10 bases match TRBD2. This CDR3 spans 17 amino acids. Trimming at V came to 5 bases and at J to 0 bases, leaving 8 bases not matched to a gene. The V gene's germline CDR1 is MGHRA and CDR2 YSYEKL. Here the CDR3 reads CASSGASGGASTDTQYF. CDR3 bases: TGCGCCAGCAGCGGGGCTAGCGGGGGAGCTAGCACAGATACGCAGTATTTT.

The DNA for the CDR3 is TGCAGTGCTAGAGAAGTGGCAGGGTACAATGAGCAGTTCTTC. The encoded protein is CSAREVAGYNEQFF. The chain uses TRBV20-1 and TRBJ2-1; maybe TRBD1 (5 bases). V was shortened by 0 bases and J by 4 bases, with 10 bases between the two germline ends. CDR3 length equals 14 residues. Germline V lookup: CDR1 DFQATT, CDR2 SNEGSKA (reference sequence).

This clonotype was observed a few times. CDR3 in DNA: TGTGCCAGCAGCCCCCGACTCGGCGGCGAGACCCAGTACTTC. Translated, it gives CASSPRLGGETQYF. The rearrangement joins TRBV7-8 to TRBJ2-5, with no clear D. This CDR3 comprises 14 residues. V dropped 5 bases and J dropped 5 bases, with 15 bases sitting between them. Germline V gives CDR1 SGHVS, CDR2 FQNEAQ.

The rearrangement joins TRBV10-3 to TRBJ2-2, with 8 bases identical to TRBD1. V shed 7 bases, J shed 1 base, and the junction held 5 bases outside the gene matches. This CDR3 comprises 15 residues. The germline V gene encodes CDR1 ENHRY and CDR2 SYGVKD. For the CDR3, the DNA is TGTGCCATCAAATCCGACAGGGGGAACACCGGGGAGCTGTTTTTT. Translation gives CAIKSDRGNTGELFF.

The sample holds a few counts of this clonotype. The V and J genes are TRBV12-3 or TRBV12-4 and TRBJ2-3; 7 bases align to TRBD2. The CDR3 has 14 amino acids. After removal of 8 bases from V and 2 bases from J, the junction contained 7 bases not matched to a gene. The CDR3 sequence is CASGRAGNTDTQYF. CDR3 bases: TGTGCCAGCGGGAGGGCGGGGAACACAGATACGCAGTATTTT.

This clonotype was detected ten times or more. The V gene is TRBV5-1, the J gene TRBJ2-2; D not certain. Germline loops: CDR1 SGHRS, CDR2 YFSETQ. The CDR3 runs 15 residues. Trimming cost V 0 bases and J 8 bases, with 14 bases left between them. CDR3 bases: TGCGCCAGCAGCTTGGTGTTTGACGTTTCGGGGGAGCTGTTTTTT. Translating it yields CASSLVFDVSGELFF.